This is a list of T cell receptor beta chains from one sample in a study of shared clonotypes between healthy human individuals. This table comes from immunoSEQ multiplex PCR, and its TCRdb copy is limited to in-frame clones, with some not included. The sample has about 990,000 clones; 75% to 80% are singletons. The sequencing sample was made of memory CD4+ T cells from PBMCs. The source of these receptors is a man between 18 and 35 years old in good health. Some clones in this sample may be carry-over from other donors' samples. The CDR3 runs from the conserved cysteine through the conserved F or W. The D gene is left open where the match is weak. Some rows mark clone size as missing; the rest say once, few, many or name a class of expanded clone.

clone size	V gene	D gene	J gene	CDR3 DNA	CDR3 protein
NA	TRBV7-3	NA	TRBJ2-7	TGTGCCAGCAGCTACGGACCGGGATACGAGCAGTACTTC	CASSYGPGYEQYF
NA	TRBV7-3	TRBD1	TRBJ2-1	TGTGCCAGCAGCCCCGACAGGGACTCCTACAATGAGCAGTTCTTC	CASSPDRDSYNEQFF
once	TRBV5-5	TRBD1	TRBJ2-5	TGTGCCAGCAGCTTGGTGGGGTTTGGAACAGGGGTACGCGAGACCCAGTACTTC	CASSLVGFGTGVRETQYF
NA	TRBV7-3	NA	TRBJ1-3	TGTGCCAGCAGCTTAGAGTACGGTGGAAACACCATATATTTT	CASSLEYGGNTIYF
NA	TRBV28	TRBD2	TRBJ2-5	TGTGCCATCGCGACTAGCCGTGAGACCCAGTACTTC	CAIATSRETQYF
NA	TRBV12-5	NA	TRBJ2-1	TGTGCTAGTGGTTTCGACCCCCCGGGGGCCCAGCAGTTCTTC	CASGFDPPGAQQFF
NA	TRBV14	NA	TRBJ1-2	TGTGCCAGCAGCCAAGATCACCAGGGAGGCTATGGCTACACCTTC	CASSQDHQGGYGYTF
once	TRBV7-8	TRBD1	TRBJ1-1	TGTGCCAGCAGCCTGAGACAGGGGGCCACTGAAGCTTTCTTT	CASSLRQGATEAFF
few	TRBV15	NA	TRBJ1-5	TGTGCCACCAGCAGAGATCTGAGGTGGCAGGGAGAAAGCAATCAGCCCCAGCATTTT	CATSRDLRWQGESNQPQHF
few	TRBV2	NA	TRBJ1-1	TGTGCCAGCACCCTGCGGGGGGCCACTGAAGCTTTCTTT	CASTLRGATEAFF
NA	TRBV5-1	NA	TRBJ2-7	TGCGCCAGCAGCGAAGGACAAATCAGAACCTACGAGCAGTACTTC	CASSEGQIRTYEQYF
NA	TRBV9	TRBD2	TRBJ2-1	TGTGCCAGCAGCGTAGACCCGGGAGCGGGAGGCCATGAGCAGTTCTTC	CASSVDPGAGGHEQFF
NA	TRBV6-1	NA	TRBJ1-3	TGTGCCAGCAGTGAAGTGCGCCCCCGAACGGGAAACACCATATATTTT	CASSEVRPRTGNTIYF
NA	TRBV7-8	NA	TRBJ1-4	TGTGCCAGCAGCCCTCTAGGGGGTGTAATAAATGAAAAACTGTTTTTT	CASSPLGGVINEKLFF
NA	TRBV2	NA	TRBJ2-5	TGTGCCAGCAGCGCCGGGGGAGCCCTCAGCGAGACCCAGTACTTC	CASSAGGALSETQYF
NA	TRBV4-1	TRBD1	TRBJ1-1	TGCGCCAGCAGCAAAGCGCAGGGGGTTATAACTGAAGCTTTCTTT	CASSKAQGVITEAFF
NA	TRBV5-3	NA	TRBJ2-4	TGTGCCAGAAGCTTTTCTCAGGTCCTGACGTTACTAAACATTCAGTACTTC	CARSFSQVLTLLNIQYF
NA	TRBV7-2	NA	TRBJ2-3	TGTGCCAGCAGCTTATCGAGGAAGGTGGACCCAGATACGCAGTATTTT	CASSLSRKVDPDTQYF
NA	TRBV19	NA	TRBJ1-2	TGTGCCAGTAGGATCACGACAGGTCTTAACTATGGCTACACCTTC	CASRITTGLNYGYTF
NA	TRBV2	TRBD1	TRBJ2-5	TGTGCCAGCAGCTCTGGACAGGGTCAAGAGACCCAGTACTTC	CASSSGQGQETQYF
few	TRBV7-2	NA	TRBJ2-7	TGTGCCAGCAGCATCGGTAGGCAGTCCTACGAGCAGTACTTC	CASSIGRQSYEQYF
NA	TRBV28	NA	TRBJ2-7	TGTGCCAGCAGTCAAGCAGGACAGCTGGCCCCCTACGAGCAGTACTTC	CASSQAGQLAPYEQYF
NA	TRBV30	NA	TRBJ1-5	TGTGCCTGGAATCGGGGGCGCGAGGATCAGCCCCAGCATTTT	CAWNRGREDQPQHF
NA	TRBV20-1	TRBD1	TRBJ2-7	TGCAGTGCTTGGACAGGGACGGTGCAGTACTTC	CSAWTGTVQYF
NA	TRBV28	NA	TRBJ1-2	TGTGCCAGCAGTCGAGGAGGACCTGGCGGTGGCTACACCTTC	CASSRGGPGGGYTF
NA	TRBV10-3	NA	TRBJ1-1	TGTGCCATCAGTGCGACCACTGATAAAGCTTTCTTT	CAISATTDKAFF
NA	TRBV2	TRBD1	TRBJ2-5	TGTGCCAGCAGAGACAGGACAGGGATAGGGACCCAGTACTTC	CASRDRTGIGTQYF
NA	TRBV28	NA	TRBJ1-5	TGTGCCAGCAGTTCCACCCGGCAGGCACCCCAGCATTTT	CASSSTRQAPQHF
NA	TRBV19	TRBD1	TRBJ2-5	TGTGCCAGTAGTATCTCGGGACAGGGGGCTTTTGAGACCCAGTACTTC	CASSISGQGAFETQYF
NA	TRBV10-3	NA	TRBJ1-1	TGTGCCATCAGTGAGGGTACTACAGGGTTCACTGAAGCTTTCTTT	CAISEGTTGFTEAFF
NA	TRBV29-1	TRBD1	TRBJ1-2	TGCAGCGCCGAACCCAGGGGGCGGGTTAGCTATGGCTACACCTTC	CSAEPRGRVSYGYTF
NA	TRBV2	NA	TRBJ2-1	TGTGCCAGCGGGGGGCGGCACAATGAGCAGTTCTTC	CASGGRHNEQFF
many	TRBV7-9	TRBD2	TRBJ2-5	TGTGCCAGCAGCTCCCTCGGACTAGCGGGCCCCCGGAGACAAGAGACCCAGTACTTC	CASSSLGLAGPRRQETQYF
NA	TRBV6-5	NA	TRBJ2-1	TGTGCCAGCAGGGGATGGCTGGGTGAGCAGTTCTTC	CASRGWLGEQFF
NA	TRBV6-1	TRBD2	TRBJ2-1	TGTGCCAGCAGTGAAGCAGGCCGGACACTAGCGGGAGTATACAATGAGCAGTTCTTC	CASSEAGRTLAGVYNEQFF
NA	TRBV19	NA	TRBJ1-5	TGTGCCAGTAGTCGGACCAGTGGCAATCAGCCCCAGCATTTT	CASSRTSGNQPQHF
once	TRBV6-1	NA	TRBJ2-1	TGTGCCACCCAACAACCCGGACGCGTAAATGAGCAGTTCTTC	CATQQPGRVNEQFF
NA	TRBV5-1	NA	TRBJ2-2	TGCGCCAGCAGCTTGGAAACGGTTGACACCGGGGAGCTGTTTTTT	CASSLETVDTGELFF
few	TRBV5-3	TRBD2	TRBJ2-1	TGTGCCAGAAGCTCAAGACTAGCGGCCTCCTACAATGAGCAGTTCTTC	CARSSRLAASYNEQFF
NA	TRBV21-1	NA	TRBJ2-2	TGTGCCAGCAGCCCCGGAGGGGGTCCCGGGGAGCTGTTTTTT	CASSPGGGPGELFF
NA	TRBV6-1	TRBD1	TRBJ2-3	TGTGCCAGCAGTGACAGGGGGCGTTCAGATACGCAGTATTTT	CASSDRGRSDTQYF
NA	TRBV2	TRBD1	TRBJ2-7	TGTGCCAGCAGTGAGTTGGGACAGGGTATTCACTTC	CASSELGQGIHF
NA	TRBV28	TRBD1	TRBJ2-3	TGTGCCAGCGTAGATCCTCAGGGGGCGCGCGATACGCAGTATTTT	CASVDPQGARDTQYF
NA	TRBV28	NA	TRBJ1-1	TGTGCCAGCAGTTTATCGGGCACGGGAGAAGCTTTCTTT	CASSLSGTGEAFF
NA	TRBV6-1	TRBD1	TRBJ2-7	TGTGCCAGCAGAGTAGGGACAGGGAGCTACGAGCAGTACTTC	CASRVGTGSYEQYF
once	TRBV6-1	NA	TRBJ1-1	TGTGCCAGCAACGTGAGGGATGGCACTGAAGCTTTCTTT	CASNVRDGTEAFF
few	TRBV7-9	NA	TRBJ1-2	TGTGCCAGCAGCATAGGGTTTACTGTCGACTATGGCTACACCTTC	CASSIGFTVDYGYTF
NA	TRBV12-5	TRBD2	TRBJ2-1	TGTGCTAGTGGTTTCATTGGACTAGCGGGAGGCTACAATGAGCAGTTCTTC	CASGFIGLAGGYNEQFF
NA	TRBV11-2	TRBD2	TRBJ2-3	TGTGCCAGCAGCCCAGGACTAGCGGGAGTGGCGGCAGATACGCAGTATTTT	CASSPGLAGVAADTQYF
NA	TRBV6-4	NA	TRBJ1-1	TGTGCCAGCAGTCAGGGGAGGCAGACTGAAGCTTTCTTT	CASSQGRQTEAFF
NA	TRBV7-6	TRBD2	TRBJ2-5	TGTGCCAGCAGCTGGGTAGCGGGAGAGACCCAGTACTTC	CASSWVAGETQYF
NA	TRBV4-2	NA	TRBJ1-5	TGTGCCAGCAGCCAAGATGGGAAGATTAATCAGCCCCAGCATTTT	CASSQDGKINQPQHF
NA	TRBV18	NA	TRBJ2-1	TGTGCCAGCTCACCCTCCCTACAGGGACCTGAGCAGTTCTTC	CASSPSLQGPEQFF
few	TRBV9	NA	TRBJ2-3	TGTGCCAGCAGCGTAAATCCGGGGTCAACAGATACGCAGTATTTT	CASSVNPGSTDTQYF
many	TRBV10-3	TRBD1	TRBJ2-1	TGTGCCATCAGTGCACAGGGGGCTATCAATGAGCAGTTCTTC	CAISAQGAINEQFF
many	TRBV15	NA	TRBJ2-7	TGTGCCACCAGCAGAGGGGCGGTCTACAACTACGAGCAGTACTTC	CATSRGAVYNYEQYF
once	TRBV18	NA	TRBJ2-1	TGTGCCAGCTCACCACCGACTAGTATGTTGGTACTAGGTCTGTTCTTC	CASSPPTSMLVLGLFF